This TCR beta chain was documented in a study of blood T cell repertoires in COVID-19. V shed 2 bases and J shed 9 bases, with 7 bases lying between them. This CDR3 comprises 11 residues. CDR1 is MNHEY, CDR2 SVGEGT, per germline. Generated by immunoSEQ multiplex PCR, the TCRdb table keeps only in-frame clones and is missing some. The sample lists a few hundred thousand clones; around 88% were seen once. The TCR originated in a woman in her forties or fifties with acute or convalescent COVID-19. Sequenced material: peripheral blood. The rearrangement uses TRBV6-2 or TRBV6-3 and TRBJ1-2; D call uncertain. The DNA for the CDR3 is TGTGCCAGCAGTTACGGGAGGCGCTACACCTTC. Protein sequence: CASSYGRRYTF.